This is a list of T cell receptor beta chains from one sample in a study of T cells in Graves' hyperthyroidism and ophthalmopathy. TCRdb re-called the multiplex PCR reads through MiXCR, storing one row per CDR3 protein. Here the sample spans roughly 700,000 distinct CDR3 sequences, 35% being singletons. Source material: blood. The source of these receptors is a woman aged 40 to 50 with Graves' hyperthyroidism. CDR3s include the opening cysteine and the closing phenylalanine or tryptophan. Fields, in order: V gene, clone size, D gene, J gene, CDR3 protein, CDR3 DNA. The D gene is left open where the match is weak. The size of a clone is reported for some rows only, either as once, few or many, or as a class for expanded clones.

TRBV6-5,few,-,TRBJ2-5,CASSMTGHGETQYF,TGTGCCAGCAGTATGACGGGACATGGAGAGACCCAGTACTTC
TRBV12-3/TRBV12-4,many,-,TRBJ1-1,CASSLAGGGAFF,TGTGCCAGCAGTTTGGCAGGTGGGGGTGCTTTCTTT
TRBV7-9,-,TRBD1,TRBJ1-3,CASSLGQTSSGNTIYF,TGTGCCAGCAGCTTGGGACAGACGAGCTCTGGAAACACCATATATTTT
TRBV11-2,many,-,TRBJ2-7,CASRTVGLTYEQYF,TGTGCCAGCAGGACTGTGGGCCTGACCTACGAGCAGTACTTC
TRBV12-3/TRBV12-4,few,TRBD2,TRBJ2-7,CASSLGLGLAGAYEQYF,TGTGCCAGCAGTTTAGGATTGGGACTAGCGGGAGCCTACGAGCAGTACTTC
TRBV29-1,many,TRBD2,TRBJ2-7,CSVEGPGLAGDSYEQYF,TGCAGCGTTGAAGGCCCGGGACTAGCGGGAGACTCCTACGAGCAGTACTTC
TRBV7-9,-,-,TRBJ1-1,CASSLGDSTEAFF,TGTGCCAGCAGCTTAGGGGATTCCACTGAAGCTTTCTTT
TRBV9,-,-,TRBJ1-1,CASSGQTGNTVAFF,TGTGCCAGCAGCGGTCAGACAGGAAACACTGTAGCTTTCTTT
TRBV6-6,few,-,TRBJ1-2,CASSYSRPGQHVGGYTF,TGTGCCAGCAGTTACTCGAGGCCGGGACAACACGTTGGTGGCTACACCTTC
TRBV7-8,few,TRBD1,TRBJ1-5,CASSLVKTGGENQPQHF,TGTGCCAGCAGCTTAGTTAAAACAGGGGGCGAGAATCAGCCCCAGCATTTT
TRBV20-1,-,-,TRBJ2-5,CSARARGKVQETQYF,TGCAGTGCTAGAGCAAGGGGGAAGGTGCAAGAGACCCAGTACTTC
TRBV29-1,many,TRBD2,TRBJ2-7,CSVEREDSYEQYF,TGCAGCGTTGAGCGGGAGGATTCCTACGAGCAGTACTTC
TRBV20-1,many,TRBD1,TRBJ1-4,CSASLGTGGEKLFF,TGCAGTGCCAGTTTAGGGACAGGGGGTGAAAAACTGTTTTTT
TRBV20-1,once,-,TRBJ2-7,CSASFRFTPYERYF,TGCAGTGCTAGTTTCAGGTTTACCCCCTACGAGCGGTACTTC
TRBV7-3,-,TRBD1,TRBJ1-1,CASREPGQQTMNTEAFF,TGTGCCAGCAGGGAACCGGGACAGCAGACAATGAACACTGAAGCTTTCTTT
TRBV12-3/TRBV12-4,many,-,TRBJ2-2,CASSRDGNTGELFF,TGTGCCAGCAGCCGAGACGGGAACACCGGGGAGCTGTTTTTT
TRBV6-2/TRBV6-3,-,-,TRBJ1-4,CASTEGQHPGGEKLFF,TGTGCCAGCACCGAGGGGCAGCATCCCGGAGGTGAAAAACTGTTTTTT
TRBV10-3,many,-,TRBJ1-1,CAISGGGTEAFF,TGTGCCATCAGTGGCGGGGGCACTGAAGCTTTCTTT
TRBV7-8,many,-,TRBJ2-7,CASSPHILAYEQYF,TGTGCCAGCAGCCCTCATATTCTAGCTTACGAGCAGTACTTC
TRBV12-3/TRBV12-4,-,-,TRBJ1-1,CASSWGTVEAFF,TGTGCCAGCAGTTGGGGGACGGTGGAAGCTTTCTTT
TRBV4-1,-,TRBD1,TRBJ1-1,CASSQEGTGAMNTEAFF,TGCGCCAGCAGCCAAGAGGGGACAGGGGCGATGAACACTGAAGCTTTCTTT
TRBV19,-,-,TRBJ1-6,CASSKGLGYGYNSPLHF,TGTGCCAGTAGTAAGGGTTTGGGATATGGCTATAATTCACCCCTCCACTTT
TRBV7-9,-,-,TRBJ2-2,CASSSEARGELFF,TGTGCCAGCAGCTCCGAGGCCCGCGGGGAGCTGTTTTTT
TRBV9,-,TRBD2,TRBJ2-2,CASSSGGGPGELFF,TGTGCCAGCAGCTCCGGGGGGGGGCCCGGGGAGCTGTTTTTT
TRBV9,many,-,TRBJ1-1,CASSITWEVGHEAFF,TGTGCCAGCAGCATAACGTGGGAGGTAGGCCATGAAGCTTTCTTT
TRBV29-1,-,TRBD1,TRBJ2-5,CSVDQGAETQYF,TGCAGCGTTGACCAGGGGGCAGAGACCCAGTACTTC
TRBV10-3,-,-,TRBJ2-6,CASSYSKGTVTGANVLTF,TGTGCCAGCAGTTACTCGAAGGGTACTGTTACTGGGGCCAACGTCCTGACTTTC
TRBV7-2,many,-,TRBJ1-1,CASSLGGSSRAFF,TGTGCCAGCAGCTTAGGCGGCAGCTCTCGAGCTTTCTTT
TRBV19,many,-,TRBJ1-1,CASSIDGQLMNTEAFF,TGTGCCAGTAGTATAGATGGACAGCTCATGAACACTGAAGCTTTCTTT
TRBV7-9,few,TRBD1,TRBJ2-3,CASSEGQNTDTQYF,TGTGCCAGCAGCGAGGGACAGAACACAGATACGCAGTATTTT
TRBV10-2,-,-,TRBJ2-7,CASSESRGPYNEQYF,TGCGCCAGCAGTGAGTCGCGGGGACCCTACAATGAGCAGTACTTC
TRBV4-1,many,TRBD1,TRBJ2-7,CASSYSGTGESYEQYF,TGCGCCAGCAGCTATTCCGGGACAGGGGAATCCTACGAGCAGTACTTC
TRBV20-1,-,TRBD2,TRBJ2-2,CSAPGEGTGELFF,TGCAGTGCGCCCGGGGAGGGCACCGGGGAGCTGTTTTTT
TRBV7-8,few,TRBD1,TRBJ1-6,CASSQAPGQGVSSPLHF,TGCGCCAGCAGCCAAGCACCGGGACAGGGGGTTAGCTCACCCCTCCACTTT
TRBV5-1,many,TRBD2,TRBJ2-5,CASSLVRGGWMETQYF,TGTGCCAGCAGCTTGGTGCGGGGGGGATGGATGGAGACCCAGTACTTC
TRBV20-1,-,-,TRBJ2-7,CSARHRASHEQYF,TGCAGTGCTAGACACAGGGCCTCCCACGAGCAGTACTTC
TRBV4-1,-,-,TRBJ1-5,CASSYLLNRPQHF,TGCGCCAGCAGCTATCTTCTGAATCGGCCCCAGCATTTT
TRBV4-1,-,TRBD2,TRBJ2-5,CASSQEAGTSLETQYF,TGCGCCAGCAGCCAAGAAGCCGGGACTAGCTTAGAGACCCAGTACTTC
TRBV19,-,-,TRBJ1-5,CAGSRTGNQPQHF,TGTGCCGGTAGTAGAACAGGGAATCAGCCCCAGCATTTT
TRBV12-3/TRBV12-4,-,-,TRBJ2-7,CASSSRTVTYEQYF,TGTGCCAGCAGTTCCCGGACAGTCACATACGAGCAGTACTTC
TRBV20-1,many,-,TRBJ2-7,CSGRSYSYEQYF,TGCAGTGGCAGGTCCTACTCCTACGAGCAGTACTTC